This T cell receptor (beta chain) was identified in a study of T cell responses to AZD1222 COVID-19 vaccine. The study's findings and limits: Nearly half of unique spike-specific TCRs reportedly avoided B.1.351 and B.1.1.7 mutated regions. Regions 160-218 and 743-854 held dominance among vaccine-associated CD4 TCRs, which spanned spike. Clonal diversity was possibly underestimated, and the donors were mostly white British, with more females. Spike-specific TCR breadth and depth went up after people got two AZD1222 doses.

Clones were sequenced by immunoSEQ multiplex PCR, and TCRdb holds only the in-frame ones, with some missing. Of 160,000 or so clones detected, roughly 90% appear once; the ten largest clones hold 4.3%. On this clone: Its specificity is unknown.

Per germline, CDR1 SGHAT and CDR2 FQNNGV. V was pared by 1 base and J by 10 bases, with 10 bases between. This CDR3 has 13 residues. The sequencing here drew on peripheral blood, taken 28 days after the second AZD1222 dose. This clonotype was obtained from an adult who received the AZD1222 COVID-19 vaccine. V and J are TRBV11-2 and TRBJ2-2, with unresolved D. DNA of the CDR3: TGTGCCAGCAGCTTAGTCGGGCCGCTGGAGCTGTTTTTT. Translating it yields CASSLVGPLELFF.